This entry concerns a single T cell receptor (beta chain). Antigen: not known. These data belong to a study of CD8+ T cells in alopecia areata. Findings of the study overall: Patients showed less clear TCR sequence sharing than mice, possibly partly because of HLA diversity.

CDR1 is MGHRA, CDR2 YSYEKL, per germline. With 3 bases clipped from V and 2 bases from J, the junction kept 2 bases outside the gene matches. The CDR3 runs to 15 residues. This sample's treatment: oral pan-JAK inhibitor, 5-10 mg twice daily. TCR sequencing used cDNA made by reverse transcription of extracted RNA. The protocol was immunoSEQ multiplex PCR, while the TCRdb copy is restricted to in-frame clones and leaves out a portion. This table holds fewer than 250,000 clones, 45% to 75% found once. This receptor was taken from a human donor with alopecia areata. The rearrangement links TRBV4-1 to TRBJ2-4; 9 bases match TRBD1. Sequences were derived from CD4+ T cells sorted from blood, sampled at week 4, from a patient treated with tofacitinib. The CDR3 nucleotides read TGCGCCAGCAGCCAGGGACAGGGATCCAAAAACATTCAGTACTTC. It is translated as CASSQGQGSKNIQYF.